The 24 T cell receptor beta chains in this list originate from one sample, sequenced in a study of blood T cell repertoires in COVID-19. TCRdb's copy holds only in-frame clones and misses some; the assay was immunoSEQ multiplex PCR. Of 100,000 to 150,000 clones in the sample, around 89% were seen once. Specimen: peripheral blood. These receptors all come from a man between 60 and 75 years old with COVID-19, enrolled during active disease.

The chain employs TRBV20-1 and TRBJ1-6, with D hard to call. This CDR3 is built from 11 residues. Germline V gene lookup returns CDR1 DFQATT and CDR2 SNEGSKA (reference sequence). The germline V and J ends were trimmed by 3 bases and 10 bases, with 7 bases remaining between them. The CDR3 reads CSASGHSPLHF. Written as DNA, the CDR3 is TGCAGTGCTAGTGGGCACTCACCCCTCCACTTT.

This clone occurred once. V is TRBV9 and J is TRBJ1-1; TRBD1 matches at 9 bases. The CDR3 extends over 13 amino acids. Looked up from germline, CDR1 is SGDLS and CDR2 is YYNGEE. The ends lost 2 bases at V and 5 bases at J; junction bases unmatched: 1. Written as DNA, the CDR3 is TGTGCCAGCAGCGTGACAGGGGGGACTGAAGCTTTCTTT. Translation: CASSVTGGTEAFF. The whole variable domain, remainder taken from reference TRBV9 and TRBJ1-1, is DSGVTQTPKHLITATGQRVTLRCSPRSGDLSVYWYQQSLDQGLQFLIQYYNGEERAKGNILERFSAQQFPDLHSELNLSSLELGDSALYFCASSVTGGTEAFFGQGTRLTVV.

The genes are TRBV24-1 and TRBJ2-1, with a possible D match to TRBD1 (5 bases). The CDR3 has 18 residues. CDR1 is KGHDR, CDR2 SFDVKD, per germline. Trimming cost V 1 base and J 0 bases, with 15 bases left between them. Here the CDR3 DNA reads TGTGCCACCAGTGATTTTCGTACAGGACGAAGCTCCTACAATGAGCAGTTCTTC. It is translated as CATSDFRTGRSSYNEQFF.

This CDR3 reads CASSIAGGGETQYF. In DNA form, the CDR3 reads TGTGCCAGCTCAATAGCGGGGGGAGGGGAGACCCAGTACTTC. The V call is TRBV6-5, the J call TRBJ2-5; TRBD2 aligns across 10 bases. Per the germline V gene, CDR1 is MNHEY and CDR2 is SVGAGI. The CDR3 is made up of 14 amino acids. The trim removed 8 bases at V and 5 bases at J, leaving 8 bases unmatched.

Here the CDR3 DNA reads TGCGCCAGCAGCCCACTGGAGGGGACTAATGAAAAACTGTTTTTT. Its protein product is CASSPLEGTNEKLFF. V usage is TRBV4-1 and J usage is TRBJ1-4; the D gene is possibly TRBD1 (5 bases). CDR3 length: 15 amino acids. Germline assignment: CDR1 MGHRA and CDR2 YSYEKL. Trimming took 4 bases from V and 2 from J, leaving 11 bases between them.

This chain uses TRBV19 with TRBJ1-5, with TRBD1 matching 12 bases. This CDR3 has 16 amino acids. Germline CDR1 LNHDA, CDR2 SQIVND (reference sequence). Trimming took 6 bases from V and 3 from J; bases not matched to a gene: 6. CDR3 sequence: CASRWGQGAPNQPQHF. In DNA form, the CDR3 reads TGTGCCAGTAGGTGGGGACAGGGGGCCCCCAATCAGCCCCAGCATTTT.

The DNA for the CDR3 is TGTGCCAGCAGCAGGACTTGGGGCACTGAAGCTTTCTTT. This gives the protein CASSRTWGTEAFF. V gene TRBV5-4 combines with J gene TRBJ1-1; D is uncertain. Germline CDR1 SGHNT, CDR2 YYREEE (reference sequence). The CDR3 has 13 amino acids. Deletions cut 4 bases from V and 4 bases from J, with 11 bases between.

The chain has TRBV7-9 and TRBJ1-5, with 7 bases matching TRBD1. CDR3 length: 15 residues. Germline V gene data show CDR1 as SEHNR and CDR2 as FQNEAQ (reference sequence). V was pared by 3 bases and J by 3 bases, with 5 bases of the junction left unmatched. CDR3 amino acids: CASSLSTGVNQPQHF. CDR3 in DNA: TGTGCCAGCAGCTTGAGCACAGGGGTCAATCAGCCCCAGCATTTT.

This chain links TRBV7-9 with TRBJ1-1; 10 nucleotides agree with TRBD1. The germline V gene encodes CDR1 SEHNR and CDR2 FQNEAQ (reference sequence). V was clipped by 5 bases and J by 7 bases; unmatched bases: 10. The CDR3 totals 15 residues. CDR3 protein: CASSNPGQGFGEAFF. The CDR3 nucleotides read TGTGCCAGCAGCAATCCGGGACAGGGGTTTGGTGAAGCTTTCTTT.

The gene calls are TRBV7-9 and TRBJ1-2, with 9 bases matching TRBD1. Germline V gene sequence: CDR1 SEHNR, CDR2 FQNEAQ (reference sequence). Trimming at V came to 4 bases and at J to 4 bases, leaving 16 bases not matched to a gene. The CDR3 extends over 18 amino acids. The CDR3 reads CASSSPGTGNRPTYGYTF. CDR3 nucleotide sequence: TGTGCCAGCAGCTCTCCCGGGACAGGGAACCGCCCTACCTATGGCTACACCTTC.

This clone appeared a few times. In nucleotides, the CDR3 is TGTGCCAGCAGCTTATCTGGGGCAGGGGGGACTAACTATGGCTACACCTTC. Its translation is CASSLSGAGGTNYGYTF. The chain carries TRBV7-3 and TRBJ1-2; 7 bases line up with TRBD1. The V gene end was trimmed by 2 bases and the J gene end by 0 bases; junction bases not matched to a gene: 9. Germline V gene sequence: CDR1 SGHTA, CDR2 FQGTGA. The length of the CDR3 is 17 residues.

The chain employs TRBV7-3 and TRBJ1-1; no clear D. The CDR3 covers 13 residues. Germline V gene sequence: CDR1 SGHTA, CDR2 FQGTGA. Trimming left V 5 bases short and J 5 bases short, with 12 bases between. CDR3 protein: CASSQRGGTEAFF. The CDR3 bases are TGTGCCAGCAGCCAGAGAGGAGGAACTGAAGCTTTCTTT.

DNA of the CDR3: TGTGCCAGCACTATTGGACAGAATAGCAATCAGCCCCAGCATTTT. Translation gives CASTIGQNSNQPQHF. This sequence joins TRBV2 and TRBJ1-5; maybe TRBD1 (6 bases). Between the trimmed V and J ends, which lost 7 bases and 0 bases, there was a span of 13 bases. CDR3 length: 15 residues. In germline, CDR1 is SNHLY, CDR2 FYNNEI.

This clone is a singleton in its sample. The rearrangement links TRBV10-3 to TRBJ2-5; 10 bases are shared with TRBD1. Germline V gene data show CDR1 as ENHRY and CDR2 as SYGVKD. This CDR3 is 14 amino acids long. Trimming cost V 6 bases and J 4 bases; bases outside gene matches: 5. The chain's CDR3 is CAISPGTGAETQYF. As DNA, the CDR3 is TGTGCCATCAGCCCCGGGACAGGGGCAGAGACCCAGTACTTC.

The rearrangement joins TRBV7-9 to TRBJ1-2; TRBD1 is a possible D gene (5 bases). The germline CDR1 and CDR2 sequences are SEHNR and FQNEAQ (reference sequence). The CDR3 extends over 16 amino acids. V lost 1 base to trimming and J lost 6 bases, with 18 bases between them. This chain's CDR3 is CASSLDRAGNGDGYTF. The CDR3 nucleotides read TGTGCCAGCAGCTTAGATAGGGCAGGGAATGGCGATGGCTACACCTTC.

The J gene is TRBJ1-4, the V gene TRBV10-3; D may be TRBD1 (6 bases). Trimming cost V 4 bases and J 7 bases, with 13 bases left between them. This CDR3 has 14 amino acids. The V gene's germline CDR1 is ENHRY and CDR2 SYGVKD. The CDR3 protein is CAISGVPGAEKLFF. As DNA, the CDR3 is TGTGCCATCAGTGGGGTCCCAGGGGCTGAAAAACTGTTTTTT.

V and J are TRBV19 and TRBJ1-2; D is unresolved. Trimming left V 3 bases short and J 3 bases short, with 5 bases between. The CDR3 consists of 12 residues. From germline, CDR1 is LNHDA and CDR2 SQIVND (reference sequence). CDR3 sequence: CASSMRDYGYTF. The DNA for the CDR3 is TGTGCCAGTAGTATGCGTGACTATGGCTACACCTTC.

The genes are TRBV5-4 and TRBJ2-3; TRBD1 might be the D (6 bases). CDR1 is SGHNT and CDR2 is YYREEE in the germline V gene (reference sequence). The CDR3 has 14 residues. V lost 3 bases and J 0 bases, leaving 8 bases between the germline ends. CDR3 in amino acids: CASSWTASTDTQYF. Here the CDR3 DNA reads TGTGCCAGCAGCTGGACAGCTAGCACAGATACGCAGTATTTT.

The J gene is TRBJ2-2, the V gene TRBV11-2, with TRBD2 as a possible D gene (7 bases). Germline V gene data show CDR1 as SGHAT and CDR2 as FQNNGV. This CDR3 comprises 16 residues. With 5 bases removed from V and 0 bases from J, the gap between germline ends came to 13 bases. CDR3 nucleotide sequence: TGTGCCAGCAGCAAGGGGAGGGGGTCGAACACCGGGGAGCTGTTTTTT. It specifies CASSKGRGSNTGELFF. The entire variable domain, with the rest obtained from reference TRBV11-2 and TRBJ2-2, is as follows: EAGVAQSPRYKIIEKRQSVAFWCNPISGHATLYWYQQILGQGPKLLIQFQNNGVVDDSQLPKDRFSAERLKGVDSTLKIQPAKLEDSAVYLCASSKGRGSNTGELFFGEGSRLTVL.

This clone was detected a few times. The genes are TRBV12-3 or TRBV12-4 and TRBJ2-2; no definite D call. V was cut by 7 bases and J by 6 bases, with 12 bases left in between. The CDR3 consists of 13 residues. The CDR3 nucleotides read TGTGCCAGCACTGTTAGACTCCCCGGGGAGCTGTTTTTT. Encoded protein: CASTVRLPGELFF.

V usage is TRBV29-1 and J usage is TRBJ1-2; D is uncertain. The V and J ends lost 6 bases and 8 bases respectively, with 16 bases between them. The CDR3 has 12 amino acids. Germline V CDR1 and CDR2: SQVTM, ANQGSEA. The DNA for the CDR3 is TGCAGCGTAGACCATAATTCGGGGGGCTACACCTTC. Translating it yields CSVDHNSGGYTF.

The genes are TRBV5-5 and TRBJ1-2; TRBD1 matches 7 bases. CDR1 SGHKS and CDR2 YYEKEE come from the germline V gene (reference sequence). The CDR3 runs to 14 residues. V shed 4 bases and J 4 bases; nucleotides not matched to a gene: 7. The CDR3 sequence is CASSPDSGGYGYTF. The CDR3 nucleotides are TGTGCCAGCAGCCCTGACTCAGGGGGCTATGGCTACACCTTC. Using reference TRBV5-5 and TRBJ1-2 for the parts outside the CDR3, the full variable domain is DAGVTQSPTHLIKTRGQQVTLRCSPISGHKSVSWYQQVLGQGPQFIFQYYEKEERGRGNFPDRFSARQFPNYSSELNVNALLLGDSALYLCASSPDSGGYGYTFGSGTRLTVV.

The chain employs TRBV3-1 (or the pseudogene TRBV3-2) and TRBJ1-3; D gene unclear. With 0 bases removed from V and 0 bases from J, the gap between germline ends came to 3 bases. The CDR3 is 14 residues long. Germline V gene data show CDR1 as LGHDT and CDR2 as YNNKEL (reference sequence). The CDR3 spells CASSQDRSGNTIYF. For the CDR3, the DNA is TGTGCCAGCAGCCAAGACCGCTCTGGAAACACCATATATTTT.

The DNA for the CDR3 is TGTGCCAGCAGCTTAGAGCGGGCTGGAAACACCATATATTTT. Its protein is CASSLERAGNTIYF. The chain recombines TRBV7-2 with TRBJ1-3, with D hard to call. V was pared by 1 base and J by 2 bases, with 6 bases between. This CDR3 has 14 amino acids. Germline V gives CDR1 SGHTA, CDR2 FQGNSA.